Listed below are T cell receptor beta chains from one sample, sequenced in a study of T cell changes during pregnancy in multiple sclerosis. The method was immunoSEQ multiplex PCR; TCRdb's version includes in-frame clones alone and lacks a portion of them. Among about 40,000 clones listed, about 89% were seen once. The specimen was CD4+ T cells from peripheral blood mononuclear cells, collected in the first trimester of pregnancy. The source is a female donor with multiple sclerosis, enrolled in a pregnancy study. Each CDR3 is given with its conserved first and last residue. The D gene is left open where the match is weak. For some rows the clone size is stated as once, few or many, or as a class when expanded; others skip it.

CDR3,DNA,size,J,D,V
CASSQALDRDKTYEQYF,TGCGCCAGCAGCCAAGCTCTTGACAGGGATAAAACCTACGAGCAGTACTTC,.,TRBJ2-7,TRBD1,TRBV4-1
CASSLAEGRLEYGYTF,TGCGCCAGCAGCTTGGCAGAAGGGAGGTTGGAGTATGGCTACACCTTC,.,TRBJ1-2,.,TRBV5-1
CASSILRETGEQYF,TGTGCCAGCAGCATCCTCCGGGAGACCGGCGAGCAGTACTTC,.,TRBJ2-7,.,TRBV7-2
CASSGLAGFSGANVLTF,TGTGCCAGTAGTGGACTAGCGGGTTTCTCTGGGGCCAACGTCCTGACTTTC,.,TRBJ2-6,TRBD2,TRBV19
CASSPSAGTNQPQHF,TGTGCCAGCAGCCCTAGCGCGGGCACGAATCAGCCCCAGCATTTT,medium-sized,TRBJ1-5,.,TRBV4-2
CATRDSVNTEAFF,TGTGCCACCAGGGACAGTGTGAACACTGAAGCTTTCTTT,.,TRBJ1-1,TRBD1,TRBV10-3
CASSLQGAIGEQYF,TGTGCCAGCAGCTTACAGGGGGCCATAGGTGAGCAGTACTTC,once,TRBJ2-7,TRBD1,TRBV11-2
CASSGNRGGTGELFF,TGTGCCAGCAGTGGTAACAGGGGAGGTACCGGGGAGCTGTTTTTT,.,TRBJ2-2,.,TRBV2
CASSPSGTWYTF,TGTGCCAGCAGCCCTTCTGGTACTTGGTACACCTTC,.,TRBJ1-2,.,TRBV6-6
CATGPAGMESGELFF,TGCGCCACCGGTCCGGCAGGGATGGAGAGCGGGGAGCTGTTTTTT,few,TRBJ2-2,.,TRBV5-1
CASSLWASRNTDTQYF,TGTGCCAGCAGCCTATGGGCTAGCCGAAACACAGATACGCAGTATTTT,.,TRBJ2-3,.,TRBV14
CASSLFDRDYEQYF,TGTGCCAGCAGCTTGTTCGACAGGGACTACGAGCAGTACTTC,.,TRBJ2-7,TRBD1,TRBV5-6
CASSIAGGLGETQYF,TGTGCCAGTAGTATCGCCGGGGGACTAGGAGAGACCCAGTACTTC,.,TRBJ2-5,TRBD2,TRBV19
CASRARIATHHHNSPLHF,TGTGCCAGCAGGGCCAGAATAGCTACACATCATCATAATTCACCCCTCCACTTT,.,TRBJ1-6,.,TRBV21-1
CASSLQGAQNGGLFF,TGTGCCAGCAGCCTGCAGGGGGCGCAAAACGGGGGGCTGTTTTTT,once,TRBJ2-2,TRBD1,TRBV6-6
CASIAGRLSYEQYF,TGTGCCAGCATCGCCGGGAGGTTATCCTACGAGCAGTACTTC,.,TRBJ2-7,TRBD2,TRBV28
CASSAPSALNTGELFF,TGTGCCAGCAGCGCACCTAGCGCCTTGAACACCGGGGAGCTGTTTTTT,few,TRBJ2-2,.,TRBV5-6
CASKPEAGPDTQYF,TGTGCCAGCAAGCCAGAAGCGGGCCCAGATACGCAGTATTTT,.,TRBJ2-3,.,TRBV2
CASSLGGGADYNEQFF,TGTGCCAGCAGCTTAGGTGGGGGGGCCGATTACAATGAGCAGTTCTTC,once,TRBJ2-1,.,TRBV5-4
CASSGGGTGELFF,TGTGCCAGCAGTGGGGGGGGCACCGGGGAGCTGTTTTTT,.,TRBJ2-2,TRBD2,TRBV2
CASSFREGRSGELFF,TGCGCCAGCAGCTTCCGGGAGGGGAGGTCCGGGGAGCTGTTTTTT,.,TRBJ2-2,TRBD2,TRBV5-1
CASSARGNTEAFF,TGTGCCAGCAGTGCAAGGGGGAACACTGAAGCTTTCTTT,few,TRBJ1-1,.,TRBV7-9
CASSVTGFDEQYF,TGTGCCAGCAGCGTGACAGGGTTTGACGAGCAGTACTTC,.,TRBJ2-7,TRBD1,TRBV9
CASSLEGDGEQYF,TGCGCCAGCAGCTTGGAGGGGGATGGCGAGCAGTACTTC,.,TRBJ2-7,.,TRBV5-1
CASSPSTGSSYEQYF,TGTGCCAGCAGCCCTTCGACAGGGAGCTCCTACGAGCAGTACTTC,.,TRBJ2-7,TRBD1,TRBV4-2
CASSRDQGAEEKLFF,TGTGCCAGCAGTCGTGATCAGGGGGCCGAAGAAAAACTGTTTTTT,.,TRBJ1-4,TRBD1,TRBV5-4
CASSLIPTSAYNEQFF,TGTGCCAGCAGCTTAATTCCCACTTCGGCCTACAATGAGCAGTTCTTC,.,TRBJ2-1,.,TRBV7-3
CSATMKDTQYF,TGCAGTGCAACTATGAAGGATACGCAGTATTTT,once,TRBJ2-3,.,TRBV20-1
CASSLGQPRAQAFF,TGTGCCAGCAGCCTGGGACAGCCCCGAGCCCAAGCTTTCTTT,.,TRBJ1-1,TRBD1,TRBV6-5
CASGLVRASGRIEQYF,TGTGCTAGTGGTTTGGTACGGGCTAGCGGGAGGATCGAGCAGTACTTC,.,TRBJ2-7,TRBD2,TRBV12-5
CASTRTGGYDEQFF,TGTGCCAGCACTAGGACAGGGGGGTATGATGAGCAGTTCTTC,.,TRBJ2-1,TRBD1,TRBV7-9
CASSFPPGQGNEQYF,TGTGCCAGCAGCTTCCCCCCGGGACAGGGAAACGAGCAGTACTTC,.,TRBJ2-7,TRBD1,TRBV7-2
CASSPEFSTEAFF,TGTGCCAGCAGCCCAGAGTTTTCGACTGAAGCTTTCTTT,few,TRBJ1-1,.,TRBV4-2
CASSQNRQANYGYTF,TGTGCCAGCAGTCAGAACCGACAGGCTAACTATGGCTACACCTTC,.,TRBJ1-2,.,TRBV13
CASSSIRQGDEQFF,TGTGCCAGCAGCTCTATCCGACAGGGGGACGAGCAGTTCTTC,.,TRBJ2-1,TRBD1,TRBV4-2
CASSSRQGIEQYF,TGTGCCAGCAGCTCCCGACAGGGTATCGAGCAGTACTTC,.,TRBJ2-7,TRBD1,TRBV7-2
CASSLNWQVSGNTIYF,TGTGCCAGCAGCTTAAACTGGCAGGTCTCTGGAAACACCATATATTTT,.,TRBJ1-3,.,TRBV13
CASSFILAGGHTGELFF,TGTGCCAGCAGTTTCATCCTAGCGGGGGGGCACACCGGGGAGCTGTTTTTT,.,TRBJ2-2,TRBD2,TRBV27
CASSRQAPPAPLHF,TGTGCCAGCAGCCGTCAGGCGCCCCCGGCCCCCCTCCACTTT,.,TRBJ1-6,.,TRBV7-2